The 20 T cell receptor beta chains reported below all come from one sample, sequenced in a study of a mutant IDH1 vaccine in newly diagnosed glioma. This sample's time point: baseline, week 1 (first vaccination visit). Treatment here: pre-vaccination baseline after standard-of-care therapy. Generated by immunoSEQ multiplex PCR, the TCRdb table keeps only in-frame clones and is missing some. The sample carries approximately 70,000 clones, 80% to 90% recorded once. Specimen: PBMCs, collected from a glioma patient treated with radiotherapy, temozolomide or both. Receptors originate from a man aged 30 to 45 with glioma.

CDR3: CASSEYHGGTEAFF. CDR3 nucleotide sequence: TGTGCCAGCAGTGAATATCATGGTGGGACTGAAGCTTTCTTT. V usage is TRBV25-1 and J usage is TRBJ1-1; no clear D. CDR1 is MGHDK and CDR2 is SYGVNS in the germline V gene. V lost 0 bases and J 5 bases, leaving 10 bases between the germline ends. The CDR3 sequence is 14 residues long. Complete variable domain (other parts from reference TRBV25-1 and TRBJ1-1): EADIYQTPRYLVIGTGKKITLECSQTMGHDKMYWYQQDPGMELHLIHYSYGVNSTEKGDLSSESTVSRIRTEHFPLTLESARPSHTSQYLCASSEYHGGTEAFFGQGTRLTVV.

The gene calls are TRBV4-1 and TRBJ2-1, with a possible D match to TRBD1 (5 bases). The V gene's germline CDR1 is MGHRA and CDR2 YSYEKL. V lost 3 bases to trimming and J lost 7 bases, with 22 bases between them. The CDR3 loop spans 17 amino acids. CDR3 nucleotides: TGCGCCAGCAGCCAGGCCAGGGCCCCGGGTCTTTTTAATGAGCAGTTCTTC. As protein: CASSQARAPGLFNEQFF.

This clone was counted a few times. This chain uses TRBV6-1 with TRBJ1-5, with 7 bases aligning to TRBD1. V was pared by 3 bases and J by 0 bases, with 8 bases of the junction left unmatched. Per the germline V gene, CDR1 is MNHNS and CDR2 is SASEGT. This CDR3 has 17 amino acids. CDR3 coding DNA: TGTGCCAGCAGTGAGACAGGGCCTCCTATTAGCAATCAGCCCCAGCATTTT. Protein: CASSETGPPISNQPQHF.

This chain uses TRBV15 with TRBJ2-5; D gene ambiguous. This CDR3 region has 13 residues. Germline CDR1 reads LNHNV; CDR2 reads YYDKDF (reference sequence). Between the trimmed V and J ends, which lost 0 bases and 5 bases, there was a span of 7 bases. This CDR3 is CATSRDTLETQYF. CDR3 nucleotide sequence: TGTGCCACCAGCAGAGATACTTTGGAGACCCAGTACTTC.

The chain is built from TRBV7-8 and TRBJ1-6, with 10 bases identical to TRBD1. The CDR3 runs 15 residues. The V gene end was trimmed by 4 bases and the J gene end by 8 bases; junction bases not matched to a gene: 5. Germline V lookup: CDR1 SGHVS, CDR2 FQNEAQ. The CDR3 sequence: CASSSTGTGDSPLHF. The CDR3 DNA reads as TGTGCCAGCAGCTCAACCGGGACAGGGGATTCACCCCTCCACTTT. Drawing the rest from reference TRBV7-8 and TRBJ1-6, the complete variable domain is GAGVSQSPRYKVAKRGQDVALRCDPISGHVSLFWYQQALGQGPEFLTYFQNEAQLDKSGLPSDRFFAERPEGSVSTLKIQRTQQEDSAVYLCASSSTGTGDSPLHFGNGTRLTVT.

This clone was seen a few times. This sequence joins TRBV25-1 and TRBJ1-5; no clear D. Germline V CDR1 and CDR2: MGHDK, SYGVNS. V dropped 2 bases and J dropped 5 bases, with 10 bases sitting between them. The CDR3 is made up of 14 amino acids. The CDR3 sequence is CASSELGNDQPQHF. The CDR3 coding sequence is TGTGCCAGCAGTGAACTGGGGAACGATCAGCCCCAGCATTTT.

The chain combines TRBV5-4 with TRBJ1-6; a weak D match, TRBD1 (6 bases). The CDR3 spans 16 residues. The germline CDR1 and CDR2 sequences are SGHNT and YYREEE (reference sequence). V dropped 4 bases and J dropped 3 bases, with 14 bases sitting between them. Here the CDR3 DNA reads TGTGCCAGCAGCCCAAGGACAGCCGACTATAATTCACCCCTCCACTTT. Its translation: CASSPRTADYNSPLHF.

Only one count was recorded for this clone. This rearrangement joins TRBV2 to TRBJ2-1, with 14 positions matching TRBD2. Germline V gene data show CDR1 as SNHLY and CDR2 as FYNNEI. After removal of 7 bases from V and 0 bases from J, the junction contained 8 bases not matched to a gene. The CDR3 sequence is 18 residues long. The CDR3 region has the DNA TGTGCCAGCATCCAATCGGGACTAGCGGGGGTCTCCTACAATGAGCAGTTCTTC. Translation gives CASIQSGLAGVSYNEQFF.

The chain has TRBV2 and TRBJ2-3, with unresolved D. With 3 bases removed from V and 2 bases from J, the gap between germline ends came to 6 bases. The CDR3 runs to 13 residues. Germline V gene sequence: CDR1 SNHLY, CDR2 FYNNEI. CDR3: CASSDRSTDTQYF. CDR3 coding DNA: TGTGCCAGCAGTGACAGATCCACAGATACGCAGTATTTT.

This chain joins TRBV5-6 and TRBJ1-5; D is unclear. The germline gives CDR1 SGHDT, CDR2 YYEEEE. V lost 1 base and J 7 bases, leaving 9 bases between the germline ends. The length of the CDR3 is 13 residues. The CDR3 region is CASSLMRSQPQHF. For the CDR3, the DNA is TGTGCCAGCAGCTTGATGAGAAGCCAGCCCCAGCATTTT.

The rearrangement joins TRBV7-9 to TRBJ1-6; 7 bases are a match to TRBD1. Germline lookup yields CDR1 SEHNR and CDR2 FQNEAQ (reference sequence). The trim removed 1 base at V and 8 bases at J, leaving 14 bases unmatched. The CDR3 length is 18 residues. The CDR3 is CASSLVTSLRDSYSPLHF. DNA of the CDR3: TGTGCCAGCAGCTTAGTAACTTCGTTGCGGGACAGCTATTCACCCCTCCACTTT.

The J gene is TRBJ2-3, the V gene TRBV2; perhaps TRBD1 as D (5 bases). The V and J ends lost 9 bases and 2 bases respectively, with 18 bases between them. Germline CDR1 and CDR2: SNHLY and FYNNEI. The CDR3 runs to 15 residues. CDR3 residues: CARVGLTAVTDTQYF. The DNA of the CDR3 is TGTGCCAGGGTGGGGCTGACAGCTGTCACAGATACGCAGTATTTT.

V and J are TRBV9 and TRBJ2-1; maybe TRBD1 (6 bases). The germline V and J ends were trimmed by 0 bases and 0 bases, with 7 bases remaining between them. The CDR3 has 15 residues. Germline V CDR1 and CDR2: SGDLS, YYNGEE. CDR3 nucleotides: TGTGCCAGCAGCGTAGGCAGGGGCTCCTACAATGAGCAGTTCTTC. It codes for CASSVGRGSYNEQFF.

The rearrangement uses TRBV10-1 and TRBJ1-1; no reliable D call. Between the trimmed V and J ends, which lost 0 bases and 0 bases, there was a span of 8 bases. This CDR3 spans 15 amino acids. CDR1 WNHNN and CDR2 SYGVQD come from the germline V gene (reference sequence). CDR3 in DNA: TGCGCCAGCAGTGAGTCGCGCAGCCTGAACACTGAAGCTTTCTTT. This sequence encodes CASSESRSLNTEAFF.

On this clone: In the same sample, other DNA sequences code for this CDR3. The rearrangement uses TRBV7-9 and TRBJ1-1; D uncertain. The CDR3 loop spans 13 amino acids. Trimming cost V 1 base and J 1 base, with 4 bases left between them. The germline V gene has CDR1 SEHNR and CDR2 FQNEAQ (reference sequence). CDR3 in amino acids: CASSLVANTEAFF. CDR3 bases: TGTGCCAGCAGCTTAGTAGCGAACACTGAAGCTTTCTTT.

The rearrangement links TRBV6-5 to TRBJ2-7; D is tentatively TRBD1 or TRBD2 (6 bases each). This CDR3 spans 14 amino acids. The V and J ends lost 5 bases and 3 bases respectively, with 14 bases between them. Germline CDR1 is MNHEY and CDR2 is SVGAGI. The CDR3 spells CASSRAGQNYEQYF. DNA of the CDR3: TGTGCCAGCAGTCGCGCGGGACAAAACTACGAGCAGTACTTC.

The CDR3 here is CAWGPGGNSPLHF. The CDR3 DNA reads TGTGCCTGGGGCCCAGGGGGTAATTCACCCCTCCACTTT. This rearrangement joins TRBV30 to TRBJ1-6, with 7 bases fitting TRBD1. The CDR3 loop spans 13 amino acids. Trimming cost V 5 bases and J 6 bases; bases outside gene matches: 4. Germline V gene lookup returns CDR1 GTSNPN and CDR2 SVGIG (reference sequence). The complete variable domain, with remaining parts taken from reference TRBV30 and TRBJ1-6, reads SQTIHQWPATLVQPVGSPLSLECTVEGTSNPNLYWYRQAAGRGLQLLFYSVGIGQISSEVPQNLSASRPQDRQFILSSKKLLLSDSGFYLCAWGPGGNSPLHFGNGTRLTVT.

The rearrangement links TRBV5-8 to TRBJ1-6, with 7 bases aligning to TRBD1. CDR1 and CDR2 from the germline V gene are SGHTS and YDEGEE. V dropped 3 bases and J dropped 4; count of bases not matched to a gene: 10. This CDR3 comprises 17 residues. The CDR3 sequence: CASSWGDSNPYNSPLHF. In DNA, the CDR3 is TGTGCCAGCAGCTGGGGGGACAGCAACCCATATAATTCACCCCTCCACTTT. Full variable domain (missing parts from reference TRBV5-8 and TRBJ1-6): EAGVTQSPTHLIKTRGQQATLRCSPISGHTSVYWYQQALGLGLQFLLWYDEGEERNRGNFPPRFSGRQFPNYSSELNVNALELEDSALYLCASSWGDSNPYNSPLHFGNGTRLTVT.

The chain's CDR3 is CAISERDRRLEGYTF. CDR3 bases: TGTGCCATCAGCGAGAGGGACAGGCGCCTTGAAGGCTACACCTTC. The chain joins TRBV10-3 to TRBJ1-2, with 8 bases fitting TRBD1. CDR1 is ENHRY, CDR2 SYGVKD, per germline. This CDR3 region has 15 residues. After removal of 6 bases from V and 8 bases from J, the junction contained 14 bases not matched to a gene.

V and J are TRBV27 and TRBJ2-2, with D unresolved. CDR3 length: 12 residues. Germline CDR1 is MNHEY and CDR2 is SMNVEV (reference sequence). Trimming left V 4 bases short and J 4 bases short, with 4 bases between. The DNA for the CDR3 is TGTGCCAGCAGTTACGTCACCGGGGAGCTGTTTTTT. As protein: CASSYVTGELFF.